This is a list of T cell receptor beta chains from one sample in a study of shared clonotypes between healthy human individuals. Generated by immunoSEQ multiplex PCR, the TCRdb table keeps only in-frame clones and is missing some. The sample contains over 2,000,000 clones, 93% of which appear only once. Material: naive CD8+ T cells from PBMCs. The receptors here all came from a man between 18 and 29 years old in good health. Some clones in this sample may be carry-over from other donors' samples. The CDR3 runs from the conserved cysteine through the conserved F or W. D genes are given only for firm matches. Part of the rows lack a size; the others show once, few, many or a class for expanded clones.

TRBJ1-1 | TRBV7-9 | - | - | CASSLLSGTEAFF | TGTGCCAGCAGCCTTTTATCCGGGACTGAAGCTTTCTTT
TRBJ2-1 | TRBV7-3 | TRBD2 | - | CASSLLAGGYSYNEQFF | TGTGCCAGCAGCTTATTGGCGGGAGGGTACTCCTACAATGAGCAGTTCTTC
TRBJ2-1 | TRBV13 | - | - | CASSLGQGGYYNEQFF | TGTGCCAGCAGCTTAGGCCAGGGTGGCTACTACAATGAGCAGTTCTTC
TRBJ2-2 | TRBV9 | - | - | CASSVGHGELFF | TGTGCCAGCAGCGTAGGGCACGGGGAGCTGTTTTTT
TRBJ2-1 | TRBV27 | TRBD2 | - | CASSLGLAELYNEQFF | TGTGCCAGCAGCCTGGGACTAGCGGAATTATACAATGAGCAGTTCTTC
TRBJ2-2 | TRBV27 | - | - | CASSRAAGTGELFF | TGTGCCAGCAGTCGAGCCGCAGGCACCGGGGAGCTGTTTTTT
TRBJ2-7 | TRBV7-8 | - | - | CASSHRGHEQYF | TGTGCCAGCAGTCACCGAGGGCACGAGCAGTACTTC
TRBJ2-7 | TRBV4-1 | TRBD1 | - | CASSQNRDRATYEQYF | TGCGCCAGCAGCCAGAACCGGGACAGGGCCACCTACGAGCAGTACTTC
TRBJ1-1 | TRBV23-1 | - | - | CASFQQCGLEGGPVLGTEAFF | TGCGCCAGCTTCCAGCAGTGTGGGTTGGAAGGGGGACCCGTGTTGGGGACTGAAGCTTTCTTT
TRBJ2-2 | TRBV9 | - | - | CASSGNTGELFF | TGTGCCAGCAGCGGAAACACCGGGGAGCTGTTTTTT
TRBJ2-1 | TRBV5-4 | TRBD2 | - | CATLAGGSSYNEQFF | TGTGCCACCCTAGCGGGAGGTAGTTCCTACAATGAGCAGTTCTTC
TRBJ2-2 | TRBV7-9 | - | - | CASSLLNRANTGELFF | TGTGCCAGCAGCTTATTGAACAGAGCGAACACCGGGGAGCTGTTTTTT
TRBJ1-3 | TRBV29-1 | - | - | CSVVLDSGNTIYF | TGCAGCGTTGTCTTGGACTCTGGAAACACCATATATTTT
TRBJ2-1 | TRBV6-5 | TRBD1 | - | CASSTQGAYNEQFF | TGTGCCAGCAGCACACAGGGGGCCTACAATGAGCAGTTCTTC
TRBJ2-1 | TRBV7-9 | TRBD2 | - | CASSSEGGGRREQFF | TGTGCCAGCAGCTCGGAAGGTGGCGGGAGACGCGAGCAGTTCTTC
TRBJ2-1 | TRBV27 | TRBD2 | - | CASSYRLAGGTNEQFF | TGTGCCAGCAGTTATCGGCTAGCGGGAGGGACCAATGAGCAGTTCTTC
TRBJ2-5 | TRBV28 | TRBD2 | - | CASSPRGLAGGQETQYF | TGTGCCAGCAGTCCGCGAGGACTAGCGGGGGGACAAGAGACCCAGTACTTC
TRBJ2-1 | TRBV28 | TRBD1 | - | CASSFRGGYSNYNEQFF | TGTGCCAGCAGTTTCAGAGGGGGCTACTCGAATTACAATGAGCAGTTCTTC
TRBJ2-1 | TRBV5-6 | - | - | CASSLGRLLYNEQFF | TGTGCCAGCAGCTTGGGTAGGTTGCTCTACAATGAGCAGTTCTTC
TRBJ2-3 | TRBV4-2 | TRBD2 | - | CASSQEGLAGGDTQYF | TGTGCCAGCAGCCAAGAGGGACTAGCGGGAGGAGATACGCAGTATTTT
TRBJ1-2 | TRBV12-5 | TRBD1 | - | CASGLAGTGQVYGYTF | TGTGCTAGTGGTTTGGCGGGGACAGGGCAGGTCTATGGCTACACCTTC
TRBJ2-7 | TRBV5-1 | TRBD1 | - | CASSPRQGADEQYF | TGCGCCAGCAGCCCTAGACAGGGGGCCGACGAGCAGTACTTC
TRBJ1-5 | TRBV11-2 | - | - | CASSLDPGGTQPQHF | TGTGCCAGCAGCTTAGATCCCGGGGGTACTCAGCCCCAGCATTTT
TRBJ2-7 | TRBV30 | - | once | CAWALATVPYEQYF | TGTGCCTGGGCCCTGGCGACAGTCCCCTACGAGCAGTACTTC
TRBJ1-1 | TRBV28 | - | - | CASSLGRGSTEAFF | TGTGCCAGCAGTTTAGGTCGGGGCAGCACTGAAGCTTTCTTT
TRBJ2-1 | TRBV29-1 | TRBD2 | - | CSVEGTSGPSSYNEQFF | TGCAGCGTTGAGGGGACTAGCGGGCCCAGCTCCTACAATGAGCAGTTCTTC
TRBJ1-2 | TRBV19 | TRBD1 | - | CASSSRQGGGYTF | TGTGCCAGTAGTTCACGACAGGGGGGAGGCTACACCTTC
TRBJ1-1 | TRBV11-3 | - | - | CASSLGPRETEAFF | TGTGCCAGCAGCTTAGGTCCGAGGGAGACTGAAGCTTTCTTT
TRBJ2-7 | TRBV19 | - | once | CASLALGSYEQYF | TGTGCCAGCCTCGCGTTAGGTTCCTACGAGCAGTACTTC
TRBJ1-1 | TRBV25-1 | - | - | CASSVFGRDTEAFF | TGTGCCAGCAGCGTCTTCGGGAGAGACACTGAAGCTTTCTTT
TRBJ2-5 | TRBV13 | - | - | CASSSPQGEGRETQYF | TGTGCCAGCAGCTCGCCTCAGGGGGAGGGCCGAGAGACCCAGTACTTC
TRBJ2-7 | TRBV19 | - | - | CASSILDSYEQYF | TGTGCCAGTAGTATTCTGGATTCCTACGAGCAGTACTTC
TRBJ2-3 | TRBV15 | - | - | CATRGERNTDTQYF | TGTGCCACCCGAGGGGAGCGGAACACAGATACGCAGTATTTT
TRBJ2-7 | TRBV2 | TRBD2 | - | CASSEGLAGTYEQYF | TGTGCCAGCAGCGAGGGACTAGCGGGAACCTACGAGCAGTACTTC
TRBJ2-2 | TRBV21-1 | - | - | CASSKGWVAGPRTGELFF | TGTGCCAGCAGCAAAGGCTGGGTAGCGGGGCCCCGCACCGGGGAGCTGTTTTTT
TRBJ1-4 | TRBV11-2 | TRBD1 | - | CASSLEARGGEKLFF | TGTGCCAGCAGCTTAGAGGCCAGGGGGGGTGAAAAACTGTTTTTT
TRBJ2-4 | TRBV7-9 | TRBD1 | - | CASSPQRTGESIQYF | TGTGCCAGCAGCCCTCAACGGACAGGGGAAAGCATTCAGTACTTC
TRBJ2-5 | TRBV11-2 | - | - | CASSPGARETQYF | TGTGCCAGCAGCCCGGGGGCGAGAGAGACCCAGTACTTC
TRBJ2-1 | TRBV27 | - | - | CASSLTDSGNEQFF | TGTGCCAGCAGCCTGACCGACAGTGGCAATGAGCAGTTCTTC
TRBJ1-2 | TRBV21-1 | - | - | CASSTSGGQKSYGYTF | TGTGCCAGCAGCACAAGCGGGGGACAGAAGTCCTATGGCTACACCTTC
TRBJ2-1 | TRBV10-1 | - | - | CASSPGTRINNEQFF | TGCGCCAGCAGCCCCGGGACACGAATTAACAATGAGCAGTTCTTC
TRBJ2-2 | TRBV29-1 | - | - | CSVEVRTTGELFF | TGCAGCGTTGAAGTTAGGACCACCGGGGAGCTGTTTTTT